This T cell receptor beta chain was observed in a study of PD-1 blockade in mismatch repair-deficient tumors. Repertoires were generated with immunoSEQ multiplex PCR, while TCRdb's copy carries only in-frame clones and drops some. The data show fewer than 45,000 clones, more than 75% seen once. Mismatch repair deficiency was confirmed in all patients, by PCR or immunohistochemistry. The ends were cut back, 5 bases at V and 2 bases at J, with 18 bases in the middle. CDR1 and CDR2 (germline): SGHVS, FNYEAQ. The CDR3 extends over 16 amino acids. The chain combines TRBV7-6 with TRBJ1-2; D is undetermined. The clonotype originates from an adult with mismatch repair-deficient cancer. The source material was peripheral blood, sampled 75 to 85 weeks after starting pembrolizumab. The CDR3 spells CASSTHYESRNYGYTF. The CDR3 region has the DNA TGTGCCAGCAGCACGCATTATGAATCTCGAAACTATGGCTACACCTTC.